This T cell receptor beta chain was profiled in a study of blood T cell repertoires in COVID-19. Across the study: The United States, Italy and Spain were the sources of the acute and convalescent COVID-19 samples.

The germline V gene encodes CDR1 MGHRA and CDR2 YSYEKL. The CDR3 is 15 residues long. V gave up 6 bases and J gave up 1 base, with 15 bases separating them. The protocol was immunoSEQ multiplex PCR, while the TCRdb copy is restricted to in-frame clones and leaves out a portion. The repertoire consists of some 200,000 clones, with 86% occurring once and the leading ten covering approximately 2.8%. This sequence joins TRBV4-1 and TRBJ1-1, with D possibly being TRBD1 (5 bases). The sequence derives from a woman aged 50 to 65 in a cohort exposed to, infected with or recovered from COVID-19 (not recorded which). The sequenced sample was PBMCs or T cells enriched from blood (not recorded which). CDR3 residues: CASRLVGVGNTEAFF. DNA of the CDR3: TGCGCCAGCAGACTGGTAGGGGTCGGGAACACTGAAGCTTTCTTT.